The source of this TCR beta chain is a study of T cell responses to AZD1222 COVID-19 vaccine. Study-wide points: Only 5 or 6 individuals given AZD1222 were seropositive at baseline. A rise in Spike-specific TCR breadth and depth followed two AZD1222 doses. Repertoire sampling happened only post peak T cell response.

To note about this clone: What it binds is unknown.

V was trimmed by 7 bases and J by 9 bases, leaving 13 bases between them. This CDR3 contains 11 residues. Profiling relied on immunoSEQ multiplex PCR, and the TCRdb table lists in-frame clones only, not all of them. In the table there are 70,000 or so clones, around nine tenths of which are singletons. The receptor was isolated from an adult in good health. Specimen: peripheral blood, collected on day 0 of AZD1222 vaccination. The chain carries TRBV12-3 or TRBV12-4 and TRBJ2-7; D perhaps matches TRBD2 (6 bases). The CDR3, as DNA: TGTGCCAGCACCTCTAGCGTAAGGCAGTACTTC. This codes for CASTSSVRQYF.